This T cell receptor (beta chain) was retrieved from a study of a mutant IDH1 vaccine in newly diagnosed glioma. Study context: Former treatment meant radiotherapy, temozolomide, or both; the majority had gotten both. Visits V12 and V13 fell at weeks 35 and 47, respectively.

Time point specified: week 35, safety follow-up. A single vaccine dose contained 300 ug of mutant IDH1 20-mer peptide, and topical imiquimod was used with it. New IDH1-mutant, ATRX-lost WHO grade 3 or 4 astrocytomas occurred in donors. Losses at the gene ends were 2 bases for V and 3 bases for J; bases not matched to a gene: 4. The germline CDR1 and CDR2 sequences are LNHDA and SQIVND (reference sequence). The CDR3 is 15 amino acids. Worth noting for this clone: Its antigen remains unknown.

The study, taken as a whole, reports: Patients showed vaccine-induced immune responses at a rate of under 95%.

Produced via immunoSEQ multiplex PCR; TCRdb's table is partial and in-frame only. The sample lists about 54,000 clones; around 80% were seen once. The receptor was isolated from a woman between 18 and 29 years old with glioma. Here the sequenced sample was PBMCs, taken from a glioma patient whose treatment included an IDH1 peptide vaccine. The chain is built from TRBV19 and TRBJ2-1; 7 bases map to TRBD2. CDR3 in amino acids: CASSISGGDYNEQFF. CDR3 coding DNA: TGTGCCAGTAGTATATCTGGGGGGGACTACAATGAGCAGTTCTTC.